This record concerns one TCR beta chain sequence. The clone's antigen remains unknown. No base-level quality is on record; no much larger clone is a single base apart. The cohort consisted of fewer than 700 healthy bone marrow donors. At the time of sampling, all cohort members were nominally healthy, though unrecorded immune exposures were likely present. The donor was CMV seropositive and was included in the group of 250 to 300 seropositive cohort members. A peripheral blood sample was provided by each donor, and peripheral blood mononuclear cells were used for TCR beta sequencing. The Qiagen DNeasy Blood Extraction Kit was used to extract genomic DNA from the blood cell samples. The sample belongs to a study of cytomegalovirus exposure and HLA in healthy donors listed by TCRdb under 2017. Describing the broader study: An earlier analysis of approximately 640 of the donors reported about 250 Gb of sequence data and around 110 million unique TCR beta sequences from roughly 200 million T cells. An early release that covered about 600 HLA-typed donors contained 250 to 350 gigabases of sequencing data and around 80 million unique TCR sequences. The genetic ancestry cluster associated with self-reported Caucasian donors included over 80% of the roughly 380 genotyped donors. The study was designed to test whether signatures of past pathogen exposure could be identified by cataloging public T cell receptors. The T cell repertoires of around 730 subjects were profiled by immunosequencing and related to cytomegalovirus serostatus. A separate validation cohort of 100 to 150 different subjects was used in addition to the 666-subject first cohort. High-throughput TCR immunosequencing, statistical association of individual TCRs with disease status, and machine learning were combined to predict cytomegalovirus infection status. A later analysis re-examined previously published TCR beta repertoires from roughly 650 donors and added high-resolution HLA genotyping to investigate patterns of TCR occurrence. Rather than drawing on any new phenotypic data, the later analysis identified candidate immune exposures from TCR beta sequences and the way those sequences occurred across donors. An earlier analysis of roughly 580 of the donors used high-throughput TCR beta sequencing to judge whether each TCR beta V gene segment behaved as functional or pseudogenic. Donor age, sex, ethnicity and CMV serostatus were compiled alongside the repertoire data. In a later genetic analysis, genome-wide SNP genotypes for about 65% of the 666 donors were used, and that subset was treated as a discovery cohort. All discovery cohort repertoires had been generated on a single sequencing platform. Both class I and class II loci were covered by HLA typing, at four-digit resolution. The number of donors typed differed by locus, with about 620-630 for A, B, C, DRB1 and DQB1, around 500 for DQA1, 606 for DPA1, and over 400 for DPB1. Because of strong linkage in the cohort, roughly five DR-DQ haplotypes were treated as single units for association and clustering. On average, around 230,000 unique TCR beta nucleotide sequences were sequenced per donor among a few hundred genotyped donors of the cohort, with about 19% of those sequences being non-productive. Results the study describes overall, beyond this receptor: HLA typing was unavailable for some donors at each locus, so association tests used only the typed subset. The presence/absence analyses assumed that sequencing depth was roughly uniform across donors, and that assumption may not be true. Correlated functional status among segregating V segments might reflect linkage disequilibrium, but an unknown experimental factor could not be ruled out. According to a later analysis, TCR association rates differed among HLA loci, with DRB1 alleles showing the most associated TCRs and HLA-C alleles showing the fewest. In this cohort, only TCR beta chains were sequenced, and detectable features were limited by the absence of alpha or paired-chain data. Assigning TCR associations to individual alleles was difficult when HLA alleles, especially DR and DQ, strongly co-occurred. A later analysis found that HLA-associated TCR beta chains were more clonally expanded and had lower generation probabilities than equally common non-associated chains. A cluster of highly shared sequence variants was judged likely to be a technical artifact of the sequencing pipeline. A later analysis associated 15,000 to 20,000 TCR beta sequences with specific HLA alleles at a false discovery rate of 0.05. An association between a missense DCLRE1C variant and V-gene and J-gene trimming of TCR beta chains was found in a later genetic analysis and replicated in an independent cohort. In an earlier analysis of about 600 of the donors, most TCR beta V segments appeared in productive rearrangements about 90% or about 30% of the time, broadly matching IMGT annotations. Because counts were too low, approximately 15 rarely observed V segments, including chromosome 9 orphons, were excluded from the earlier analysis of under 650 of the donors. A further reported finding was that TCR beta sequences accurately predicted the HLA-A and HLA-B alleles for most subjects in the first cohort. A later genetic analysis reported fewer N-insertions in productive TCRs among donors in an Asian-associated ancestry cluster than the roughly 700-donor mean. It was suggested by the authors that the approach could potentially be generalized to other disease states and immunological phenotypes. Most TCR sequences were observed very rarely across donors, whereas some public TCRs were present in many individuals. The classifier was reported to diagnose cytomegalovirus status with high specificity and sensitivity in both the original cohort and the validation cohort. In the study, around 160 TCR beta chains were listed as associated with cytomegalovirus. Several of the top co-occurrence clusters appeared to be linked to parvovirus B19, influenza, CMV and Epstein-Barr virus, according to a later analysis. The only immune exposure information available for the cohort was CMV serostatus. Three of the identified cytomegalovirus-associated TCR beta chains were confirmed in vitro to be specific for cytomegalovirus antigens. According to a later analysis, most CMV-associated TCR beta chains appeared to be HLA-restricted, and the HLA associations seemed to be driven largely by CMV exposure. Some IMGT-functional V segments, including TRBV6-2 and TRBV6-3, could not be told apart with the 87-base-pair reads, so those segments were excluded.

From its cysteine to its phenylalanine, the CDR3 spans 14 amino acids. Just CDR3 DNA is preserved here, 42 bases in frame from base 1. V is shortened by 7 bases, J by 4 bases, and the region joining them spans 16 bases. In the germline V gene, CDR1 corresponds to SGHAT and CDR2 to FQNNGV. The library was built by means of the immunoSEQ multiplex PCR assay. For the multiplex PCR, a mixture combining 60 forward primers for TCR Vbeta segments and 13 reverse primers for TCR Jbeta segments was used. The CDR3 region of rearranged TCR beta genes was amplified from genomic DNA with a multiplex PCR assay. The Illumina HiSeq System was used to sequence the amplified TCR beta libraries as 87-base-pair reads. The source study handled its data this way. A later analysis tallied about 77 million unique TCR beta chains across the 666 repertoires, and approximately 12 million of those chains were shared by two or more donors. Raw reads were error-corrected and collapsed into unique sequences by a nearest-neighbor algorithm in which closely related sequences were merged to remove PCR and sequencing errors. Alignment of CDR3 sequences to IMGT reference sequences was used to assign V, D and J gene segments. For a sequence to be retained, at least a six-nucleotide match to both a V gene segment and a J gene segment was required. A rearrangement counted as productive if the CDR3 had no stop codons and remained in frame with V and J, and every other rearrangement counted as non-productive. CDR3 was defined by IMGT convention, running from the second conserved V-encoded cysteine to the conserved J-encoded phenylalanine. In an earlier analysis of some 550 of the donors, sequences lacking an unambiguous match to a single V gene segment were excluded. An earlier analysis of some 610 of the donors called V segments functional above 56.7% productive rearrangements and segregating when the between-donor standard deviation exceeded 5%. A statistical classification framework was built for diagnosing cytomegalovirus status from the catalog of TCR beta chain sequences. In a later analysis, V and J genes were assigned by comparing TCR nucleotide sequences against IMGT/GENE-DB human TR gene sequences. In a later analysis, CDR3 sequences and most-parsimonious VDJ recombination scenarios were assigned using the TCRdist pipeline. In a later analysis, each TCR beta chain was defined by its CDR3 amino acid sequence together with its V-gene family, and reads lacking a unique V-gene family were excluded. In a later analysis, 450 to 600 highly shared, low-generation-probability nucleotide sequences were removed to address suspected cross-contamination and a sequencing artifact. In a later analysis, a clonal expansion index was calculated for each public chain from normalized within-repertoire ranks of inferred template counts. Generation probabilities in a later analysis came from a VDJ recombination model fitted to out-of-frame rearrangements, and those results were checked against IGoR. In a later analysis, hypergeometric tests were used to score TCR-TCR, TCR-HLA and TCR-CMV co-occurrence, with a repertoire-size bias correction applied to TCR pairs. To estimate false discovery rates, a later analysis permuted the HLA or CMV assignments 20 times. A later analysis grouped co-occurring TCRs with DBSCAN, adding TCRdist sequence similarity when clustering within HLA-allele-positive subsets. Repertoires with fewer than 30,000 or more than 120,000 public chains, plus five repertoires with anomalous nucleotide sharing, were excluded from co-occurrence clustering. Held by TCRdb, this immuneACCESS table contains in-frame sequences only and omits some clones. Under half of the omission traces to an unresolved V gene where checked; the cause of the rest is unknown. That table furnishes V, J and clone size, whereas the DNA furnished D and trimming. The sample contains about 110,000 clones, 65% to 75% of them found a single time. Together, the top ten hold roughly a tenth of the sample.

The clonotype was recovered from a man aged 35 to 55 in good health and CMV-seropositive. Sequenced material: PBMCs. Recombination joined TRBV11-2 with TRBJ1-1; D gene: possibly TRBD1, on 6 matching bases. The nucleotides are TGTGCCAGCACCCTAGGGGGTCGTGGCACTGAAGCTTTCTTT. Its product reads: CASTLGGRGTEAFF.